This T cell receptor beta chain comes out of a study of cytomegalovirus exposure and HLA in healthy donors. This table comes from immunoSEQ multiplex PCR, and its TCRdb copy is limited to in-frame clones, with some not included. Of around 63,000 clones in the sample, roughly 90% were seen once. The donors were members of the approximately 120-subject validation cohort (separate from the roughly 670-subject first cohort). A note on this clone: Its matching antigen is unknown.

The J segment lost 8 bases and the V segment lost 4 bases, leaving 16 bases of the junction unmatched. Germline V gene data show CDR1 as SGHRS and CDR2 as YFSETQ. The CDR3 loop spans 16 amino acids. Study-level points and caveats: There were 150 or so TCR beta chains listed as cytomegalovirus-associated. Reports showed the classifier diagnosing cytomegalovirus status with high specificity and sensitivity. According to a later analysis, TCR clusters from the first cohort tended to co-occur in the 120 or so validation repertoires.

The chain carries TRBV5-1 and TRBJ1-2, with TRBD1 matching over 8 bases. The TCR was taken from a woman aged 18-30 years in good health and CMV-seronegative. The sequencing sample was made of PBMCs. This CDR3 is CASSHGGQGSVSGYTF. CDR3 in DNA: TGCGCCAGCAGCCACGGTGGACAGGGATCCGTTTCAGGCTACACCTTC.